One and the same sample provided the 2 T cell receptor beta chains below, sequenced in a study of T cell changes during pregnancy in multiple sclerosis (dated by TCRdb to the late 2010s). The library was produced with the immunoSEQ multiplex PCR assay. TCRdb re-hosts the immuneACCESS table, in-frame sequences only. Its copies lack some clones; in the studies checked, an unresolved V gene accounts for under half of them, and the cause for the rest is not known. A total of tens of thousands of clones appear in this sample, approximately 91% of them only once. Approximately 2% of the sample is in the top ten clones. Sequenced here: CD4+ T cells from peripheral blood mononuclear cells, sampled after pregnancy. These receptors all come from a female donor in good health, enrolled as a control in a pregnancy study.

This rearrangement joins TRBV7-3 to TRBJ1-4; TRBD1 agrees at 7 bases. This CDR3 spans 17 amino acids. Germline assignment: CDR1 SGHTA and CDR2 FQGTGA. The ends lost 4 bases at V and 0 bases at J; junction bases unmatched: 8. In DNA form, the CDR3 reads TGTGCCAGCAGCTCGGACAGGAGATTTGCAACTAATGAAAAACTGTTTTTT. As protein: CASSSDRRFATNEKLFF.

V is TRBV5-6 and J is TRBJ1-2; D remains ambiguous. Trimming took off 6 bases at V and 2 bases at J, with 14 bases between the two ends. This CDR3 contains 14 residues. Germline lookup yields CDR1 SGHDT and CDR2 YYEEEE. The CDR3 spells CASTQARENYGYTF. In DNA, the CDR3 is TGTGCCAGCACCCAGGCGAGGGAAAACTATGGCTACACCTTC.